This TCR beta chain is drawn from a study of early T cells in non-severe SARS-CoV-2 infection. The study's findings and limits: Matching against VDJdb likely underestimated virus-specific expansions, favoring anti-spike CD8.

This clonotype was recorded a few times. Its antigen is unknown. TCRdb used MiXCR to reprocess the 5' RACE reads, holding one entry per CDR3 protein. The sample records some 50,000 distinct CDR3 sequences, less than 9.5% being singletons. CDR1 is SNHLY, CDR2 FYNNEI, per germline. V lost 4 bases to trimming and J lost 2 bases, with 3 bases between them. The CDR3 runs to 11 residues. The clonotype originates from an adult who was a healthcare worker with PCR-confirmed SARS-CoV-2 infection or an uninfected control (not recorded which). Material: whole blood, obtained at baseline. The chain combines TRBV2 with TRBJ2-7; no reliable D call. CDR3 bases: TGTGCCAGCAGTGTTACCTACGAGCAGTACTTC. Protein: CASSVTYEQYF.